The 14 T cell receptor beta chains below were found in one sample sequenced in a study of shared clonotypes between healthy human individuals (dated by TCRdb to between 2020 and 2021). Receptor amplification or capture employed the immunoSEQ multiplex PCR assay. Drawn from immuneACCESS, this table holds only the in-frame rearrangements with V and J called that TCRdb kept. Clones are partly lost; checked studies trace under half to an unresolved V gene and leave the rest unexplained. The sample table lists some 2.3 million clones, roughly 93% of them with a count of one. The top ten hold 0.3% to 0.4% of the sample. Sequencing was done on a sample of naive CD4+ T cells from PBMCs. The cell subset or site label here, explained by the study, means: CD45RA+ positively selected. Source of these receptors: a man aged 18-30 years in good health. Some clones in this sample may be carry-over from other donors' samples.

The chain uses TRBV11-2 and TRBJ1-3; D not resolved. V lost 0 bases and J lost 6, with 9 bases in between. Germline loops: CDR1 SGHAT, CDR2 FQNNGV. CDR3 size: 14 residues. The CDR3 here is CASSLEPSENTIYF. The CDR3 region has the DNA TGTGCCAGCAGCTTAGAACCCTCAGAAAACACCATATATTTT.

In this sample, this clone turned up a few times. The same CDR3 can be traced to other DNA sequences in this sample. The V gene is TRBV5-1, the J gene TRBJ2-3; no clear D. This CDR3 contains 14 residues. Germline assignment: CDR1 SGHRS and CDR2 YFSETQ. Trimming took 0 bases from V and 0 from J, leaving 5 bases between them. The CDR3 region has the DNA TGCGCCAGCAGCTTGGGGGGAAGCACAGATACGCAGTATTTT. This codes for CASSLGGSTDTQYF.

This chain links TRBV21-1 with TRBJ2-7; the table's D call of TRBD1 was not tested on the DNA. TRBV21-1 is a pseudogene segment. CDR3 length: 14 amino acids. The CDR3: CASSFRAGHYEQYF. DNA for the CDR3: TGTGCCAGCAGCTTCCGGGCAGGGCACTACGAGCAGTACTTC.

This clone was seen a single time. This chain joins TRBV6-4 and TRBJ2-2; 13 nucleotides line up with TRBD2. With V trimmed by 6 bases and J by 4 bases, 8 bases remained unmatched. Per the germline V gene, CDR1 is MRHNA and CDR2 is SNTAGT. The CDR3 runs 17 residues. This CDR3 is CASSEQGLAGPTGELFF. The CDR3 coding sequence is TGTGCCAGCAGCGAGCAGGGACTAGCGGGACCCACCGGGGAGCTGTTTTTT.

In the case of this clone: The sample has other DNA sequences that encode this CDR3 too. The V call is TRBV6-5, the J call TRBJ2-6, with unresolved D. Germline lookup yields CDR1 MNHEY and CDR2 SVGAGI. The CDR3 length is 13 residues. Deletions cut 6 bases from V and 1 base from J, with 4 bases between. As DNA, the CDR3 is TGTGCCAGCAGGAGATCTGGGGCCAACGTCCTGACTTTC. Its translation is CASRRSGANVLTF.

A remark on this clone: In the same sample, other DNA sequences code for this CDR3. J is TRBJ2-1 and V is TRBV5-1; 7 nucleotides match TRBD1. This CDR3 has 15 amino acids. The germline CDR1 and CDR2 sequences are SGHRS and YFSETQ. The trim removed 4 bases at V and 1 base at J, leaving 5 bases unmatched. CDR3 loop: CASSPGQSSYNEQFF. The DNA of the CDR3 is TGCGCCAGCAGCCCGGGACAGTCTTCCTACAATGAGCAGTTCTTC.

The chain links TRBV7-2 to TRBJ1-5; TRBD1 matches 7 bases. Germline trimming cut 6 bases from V and 6 bases from J; bases unmatched to any gene: 8. The CDR3 consists of 14 residues. Germline V lookup: CDR1 SGHTA, CDR2 FQGNSA. The chain's CDR3 is CASRHGQAGQPQHF. Written as DNA, the CDR3 is TGTGCCAGCAGACATGGACAGGCGGGTCAGCCCCAGCATTTT.

The chain joins TRBV6-5 to TRBJ2-5; 11 nucleotides align to TRBD1. The J call may not be correct, given that the DNA end is closer to TRBJ2-7. Germline loops: CDR1 MNHEY, CDR2 SVGAGI. This CDR3 region has 14 residues. This CDR3 is CASSSGTGGYEQYF. CDR3 sequence (DNA): TGTGCCAGCAGTTCCGGGACAGGGGGCTACGAGCAGTACTTC.

In this sample, this clone turned up a few times. This same CDR3 is encoded by further DNA sequences in the sample. V and J are TRBV5-1 and TRBJ1-5; possible D gene TRBD1, 6 bases. V was shortened by 0 bases and J by 1 base, with 8 bases between the two germline ends. In germline, CDR1 is SGHRS, CDR2 YFSETQ. The CDR3 contains 15 residues. CDR3 sequence (DNA): TGCGCCAGCAGCTTGGAGGGGGGGAGCAATCAGCCCCAGCATTTT. This codes for CASSLEGGSNQPQHF.

The gene calls are TRBV28 and TRBJ1-3; TRBD1 matches at 7 bases. The CDR3 has 17 residues. Germline CDR1 reads MDHEN; CDR2 reads SYDVKM. V shed 5 bases and J 0 bases; nucleotides not matched to a gene: 10. DNA for the CDR3: TGTGCCAGCAGTCCCCGGACAGGTGTAAGCTCTGGAAACACCATATATTTT. This gives the protein CASSPRTGVSSGNTIYF.

The chain combines TRBV18 with TRBJ1-1; D is ambiguous. Trimming removed 0 bases at V and 1 base at J, with 9 bases between. This CDR3 spans 15 amino acids. Per the germline V gene, CDR1 is KGHSH and CDR2 is LQKENI. CDR3 loop: CASSPPTATNTEAFF. The CDR3 region has the DNA TGTGCCAGCTCACCACCTACAGCGACGAACACTGAAGCTTTCTTT.

This rearrangement joins TRBV9 to TRBJ1-1; a weak D match, TRBD1 (6 bases). Germline V CDR1 and CDR2: SGDLS, YYNGEE. Deletions cut 3 bases from V and 8 bases from J, with 14 bases between. This CDR3 has 13 residues. Here the CDR3 DNA reads TGTGCCAGCAGCGCTCGGTGGGACAACGAAGCTTTCTTT. Amino acid sequence: CASSARWDNEAFF.

This chain links TRBV6-1 with TRBJ2-3; 8 nucleotides agree with TRBD2. Germline values: CDR1 MNHNS, CDR2 SASEGT. The CDR3 sequence is 15 residues long. V lost 3 bases to trimming and J lost 3 bases; unmatched junction nucleotides: 5. The CDR3, as DNA: TGTGCCAGCAGTGAGTGGAGACTAGCGACAGATACGCAGTATTTT. Protein sequence: CASSEWRLATDTQYF.

The chain links TRBV28 to TRBJ1-2; D remains unclear. Germline CDR1 reads MDHEN; CDR2 reads SYDVKM. Trimming took 5 bases from V and 7 from J, leaving 11 bases between them. This CDR3 contains 12 residues. The CDR3 is CASSASVRGYTF. The CDR3 nucleotides are TGTGCCAGCAGTGCCTCGGTACGTGGCTACACCTTC.